This TCR beta chain was captured by sequencing in a study of blood T cell repertoires in COVID-19. Study at large: Spain, Italy and the United States supplied samples that represented acute and convalescent COVID-19. PBMCs, B-cell-depleted T cells, or T cells provided the cDNA or gDNA that made up the material.

The authors' processing: The authors estimated nucleated cell counts from reference gene primer amplification. Repertoires were generated with immunoSEQ multiplex PCR, while TCRdb's copy carries only in-frame clones and drops some. From that table come the V and J calls and clone size; the DNA was used to work out D and trimming. The repertoire has approximately 180,000 clones, around 90% of them found once; the top ten carry around 0.5%. This CDR3 is 15 amino acids long. V lost 4 bases to trimming and J lost 0 bases, with 15 bases between them. CDR1 is SQVTM and CDR2 is ANQGSEA in the germline V gene. Only one count was recorded for this clone.

The sequenced sample consisted of peripheral blood. The V and J genes are TRBV29-1 and TRBJ2-5, with D maybe TRBD1 (6 bases). The source of this sequence is a man aged 45-60 years with acute or convalescent COVID-19. This CDR3 is CSVGVGRTDQETQYF. CDR3 bases: TGCAGCGTTGGGGTGGGAAGGACAGACCAAGAGACCCAGTACTTC.